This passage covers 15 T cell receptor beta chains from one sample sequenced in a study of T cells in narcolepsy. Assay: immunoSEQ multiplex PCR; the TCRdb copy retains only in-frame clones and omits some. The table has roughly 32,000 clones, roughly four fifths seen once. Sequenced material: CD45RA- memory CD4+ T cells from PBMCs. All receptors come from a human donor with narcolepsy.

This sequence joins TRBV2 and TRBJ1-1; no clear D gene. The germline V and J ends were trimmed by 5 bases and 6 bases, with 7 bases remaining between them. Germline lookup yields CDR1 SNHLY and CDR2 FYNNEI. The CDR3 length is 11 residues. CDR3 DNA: TGTGCCAGCAGTCGGACGGCTGAAGCTTTCTTT. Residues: CASSRTAEAFF. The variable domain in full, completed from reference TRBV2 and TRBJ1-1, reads EPEVTQTPSHQVTQMGQEVILRCVPISNHLYFYWYRQILGQKVEFLVSFYNNEISEKSEIFDDQFSVERPDGSNFTLKIRSTKLEDSAMYFCASSRTAEAFFGQGTRLTVV.

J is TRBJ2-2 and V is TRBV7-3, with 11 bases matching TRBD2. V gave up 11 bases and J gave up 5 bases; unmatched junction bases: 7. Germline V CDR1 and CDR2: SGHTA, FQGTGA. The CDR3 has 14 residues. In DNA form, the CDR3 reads TGTGCCGTAGCGGGAGGGCCCGGAACCGGGGAGCTGTTTTTT. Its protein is CAVAGGPGTGELFF.

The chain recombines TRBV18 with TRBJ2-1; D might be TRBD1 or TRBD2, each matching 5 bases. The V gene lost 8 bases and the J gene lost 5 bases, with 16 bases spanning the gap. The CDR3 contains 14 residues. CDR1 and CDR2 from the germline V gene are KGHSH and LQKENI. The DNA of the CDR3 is TGTGCCAGCCCCCTCGGGGCTACACACAATGAGCAGTTCTTC. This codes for CASPLGATHNEQFF.

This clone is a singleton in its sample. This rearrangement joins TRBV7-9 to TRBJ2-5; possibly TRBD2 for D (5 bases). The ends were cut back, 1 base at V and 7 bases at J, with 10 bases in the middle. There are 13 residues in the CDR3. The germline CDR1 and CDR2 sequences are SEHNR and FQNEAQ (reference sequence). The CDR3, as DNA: TGTGCCAGCAGCTTAGATGAGGGCGGGACCCAGTACTTC. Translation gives CASSLDEGGTQYF.

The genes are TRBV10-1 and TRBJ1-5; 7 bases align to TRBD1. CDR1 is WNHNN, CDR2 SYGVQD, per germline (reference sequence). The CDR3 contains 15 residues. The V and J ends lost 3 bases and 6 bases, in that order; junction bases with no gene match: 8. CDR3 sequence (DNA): TGCGCCAGCAGTGAAGGGGGCCCGGGAAGTCAGCCCCAGCATTTT. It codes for CASSEGGPGSQPQHF.

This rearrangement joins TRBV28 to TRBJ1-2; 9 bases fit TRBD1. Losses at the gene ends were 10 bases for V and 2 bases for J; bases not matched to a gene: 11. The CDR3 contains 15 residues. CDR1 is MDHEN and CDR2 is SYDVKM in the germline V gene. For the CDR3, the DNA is TGTGCCACCAATAGACAGGGGGTGGGGAACTATGGCTACACCTTC. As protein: CATNRQGVGNYGYTF.

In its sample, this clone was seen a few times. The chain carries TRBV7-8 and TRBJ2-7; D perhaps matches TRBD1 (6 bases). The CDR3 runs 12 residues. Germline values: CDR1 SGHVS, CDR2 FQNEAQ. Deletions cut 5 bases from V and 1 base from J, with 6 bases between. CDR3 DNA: TGTGCCAGCAGCAGGGGGTCCTACGAGCAGTACTTC. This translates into CASSRGSYEQYF.

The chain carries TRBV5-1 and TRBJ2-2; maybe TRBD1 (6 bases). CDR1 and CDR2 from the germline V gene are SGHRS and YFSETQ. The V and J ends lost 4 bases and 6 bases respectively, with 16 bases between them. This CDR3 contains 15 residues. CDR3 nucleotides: TGCGCCAGCAGCCAGGAATGGGGGCTGGCCGGGGAGCTGTTTTTT. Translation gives CASSQEWGLAGELFF.

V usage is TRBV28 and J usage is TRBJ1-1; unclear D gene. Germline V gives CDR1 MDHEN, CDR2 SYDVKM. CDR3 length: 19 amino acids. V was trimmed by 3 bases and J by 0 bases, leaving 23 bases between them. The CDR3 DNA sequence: TGTGCCAGCAGTTTGGGCGGTGGATTGGGGTCTGGGATGAACACTGAAGCTTTCTTT. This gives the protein CASSLGGGLGSGMNTEAFF.

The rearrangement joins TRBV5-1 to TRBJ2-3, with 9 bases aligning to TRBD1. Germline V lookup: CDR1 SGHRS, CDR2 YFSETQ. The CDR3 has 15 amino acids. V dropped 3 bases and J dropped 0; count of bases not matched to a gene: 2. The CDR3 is CASSSGQGSTDTQYF. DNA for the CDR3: TGCGCCAGCAGCTCGGGACAGGGAAGCACAGATACGCAGTATTTT.

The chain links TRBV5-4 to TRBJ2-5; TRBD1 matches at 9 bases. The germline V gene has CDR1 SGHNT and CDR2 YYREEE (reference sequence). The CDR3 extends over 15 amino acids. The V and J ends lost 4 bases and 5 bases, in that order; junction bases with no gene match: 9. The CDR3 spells CASSPDRGNRETQYF. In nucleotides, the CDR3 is TGTGCCAGCAGCCCAGACAGGGGGAATCGTGAGACCCAGTACTTC. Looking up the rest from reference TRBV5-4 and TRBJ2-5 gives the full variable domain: ETGVTQSPTHLIKTRGQQVTLRCSSQSGHNTVSWYQQALGQGPQFIFQYYREEENGRGNFPPRFSGLQFPNYSSELNVNALELDDSALYLCASSPDRGNRETQYFGPGTRLLVL.

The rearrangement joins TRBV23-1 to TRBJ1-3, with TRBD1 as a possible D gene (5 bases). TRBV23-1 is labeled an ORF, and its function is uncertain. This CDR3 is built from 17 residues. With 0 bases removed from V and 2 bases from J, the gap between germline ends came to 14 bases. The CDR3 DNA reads TGCGCCAGCAGTCAATCGCTGAGGGGTCTGGCTGGAAACACCATATATTTT. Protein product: CASSQSLRGLAGNTIYF.

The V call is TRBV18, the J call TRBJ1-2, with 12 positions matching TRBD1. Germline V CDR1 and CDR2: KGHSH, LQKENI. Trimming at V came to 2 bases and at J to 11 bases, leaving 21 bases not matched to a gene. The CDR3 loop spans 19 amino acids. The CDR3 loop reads CASSPFSGQGASREVRYTF. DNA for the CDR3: TGTGCCAGCTCACCATTCTCGGGACAGGGGGCGAGCAGAGAGGTGAGATACACCTTC.

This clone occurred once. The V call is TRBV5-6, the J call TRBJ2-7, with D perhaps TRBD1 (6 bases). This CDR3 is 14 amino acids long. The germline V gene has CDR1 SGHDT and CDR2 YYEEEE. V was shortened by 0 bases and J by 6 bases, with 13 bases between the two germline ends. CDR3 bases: TGTGCCAGCAGCTTGGACAGGGCGTCTGCCGAGCAGTACTTC. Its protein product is CASSLDRASAEQYF.

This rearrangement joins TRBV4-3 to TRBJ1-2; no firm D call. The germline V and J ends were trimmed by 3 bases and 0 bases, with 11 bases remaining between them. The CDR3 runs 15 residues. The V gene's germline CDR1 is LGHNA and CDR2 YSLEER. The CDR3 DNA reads TGCGCCAGCAGCCATCCTGACGGATCTAACTATGGCTACACCTTC. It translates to CASSHPDGSNYGYTF.